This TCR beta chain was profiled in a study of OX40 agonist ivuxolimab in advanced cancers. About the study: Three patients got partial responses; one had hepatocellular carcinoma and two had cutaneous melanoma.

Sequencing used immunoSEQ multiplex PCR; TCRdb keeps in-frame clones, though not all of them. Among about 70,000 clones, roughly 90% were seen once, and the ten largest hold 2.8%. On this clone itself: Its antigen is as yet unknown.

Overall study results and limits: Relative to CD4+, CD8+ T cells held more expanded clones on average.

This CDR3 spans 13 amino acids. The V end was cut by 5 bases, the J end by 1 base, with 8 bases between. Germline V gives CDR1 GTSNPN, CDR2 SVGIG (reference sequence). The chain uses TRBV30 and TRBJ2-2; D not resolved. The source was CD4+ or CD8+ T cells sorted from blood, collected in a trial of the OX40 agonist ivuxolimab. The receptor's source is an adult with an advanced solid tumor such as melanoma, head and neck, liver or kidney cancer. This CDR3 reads CAWGQWNTGELFF. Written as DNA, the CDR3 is TGTGCCTGGGGGCAGTGGAACACCGGGGAGCTGTTTTTT. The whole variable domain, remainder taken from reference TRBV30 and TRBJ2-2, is SQTIHQWPATLVQPVGSPLSLECTVEGTSNPNLYWYRQAAGRGLQLLFYSVGIGQISSEVPQNLSASRPQDRQFILSSKKLLLSDSGFYLCAWGQWNTGELFFGEGSRLTVL.